This entry lists 9 T cell receptor beta chains sequenced from one sample in a study of tumor-infiltrating lymphocytes in localized non-small cell lung cancer. This table comes from immunoSEQ multiplex PCR, and its TCRdb copy is limited to in-frame clones, with some not included. This table has over 10,000 clones, over 80% appearing once. The sample consisted of uninvolved lung tissue not adjacent to the tumor. The receptors here all came from a human donor with non-small cell lung cancer.

This chain connects TRBV19 to TRBJ2-1, with 10 nucleotides matching TRBD1. Trimming cost V 8 bases and J 9 bases; bases outside gene matches: 7. Germline lookup yields CDR1 LNHDA and CDR2 SQIVND (reference sequence). The CDR3 loop spans 13 amino acids. For the CDR3, the DNA is TGTGCCAGTCGGACAGGGGGAAGAAGTGAGCAGTTCTTC. Translation gives CASRTGGRSEQFF.

The V gene is TRBV7-6, the J gene TRBJ2-2, with TRBD2 matching over 9 bases. V shed 3 bases and J 5 bases; nucleotides not matched to a gene: 10. Germline V gene lookup returns CDR1 SGHVS and CDR2 FNYEAQ. CDR3 length equals 17 residues. The DNA for the CDR3 is TGTGCCAGCAGCTTGATGAGCGGGGGGTTGGGGACCGGGGAGCTGTTTTTT. Protein product: CASSLMSGGLGTGELFF.

Comments on this clone: The same CDR3 is also encoded by other DNA sequences in this sample. The CDR3 sequence is CASSTTKNTEAFF. CDR3 sequence (DNA): TGTGCCAGTAGTACGACCAAGAACACTGAAGCTTTCTTT. The chain combines TRBV19 with TRBJ1-1; no firm D call. V shed 4 bases and J shed 1 base, with 7 bases lying between them. Germline lookup yields CDR1 LNHDA and CDR2 SQIVND (reference sequence). This CDR3 is 13 amino acids long.

The chain employs TRBV5-4 and TRBJ1-2; no definite D call. Germline assignment: CDR1 SGHNT and CDR2 YYREEE (reference sequence). CDR3 length equals 12 residues. The germline V and J ends were trimmed by 2 bases and 8 bases, with 10 bases remaining between them. CDR3 region: CASSFGDQGYTF. CDR3 in DNA: TGTGCCAGCAGCTTCGGCGACCAGGGCTACACCTTC.

This clone was seen only once. The gene calls are TRBV5-1 and TRBJ2-2; tentative D call: TRBD2 (6 bases). Germline V gene sequence: CDR1 SGHRS, CDR2 YFSETQ. The CDR3 has 14 residues. Trimming pared 5 bases from V and 3 bases from J, leaving 11 bases between. This CDR3 is CASRGGEDTGELFF. The CDR3 DNA reads as TGCGCCAGCAGGGGCGGGGAGGACACCGGGGAGCTGTTTTTT.

CDR3 bases: TGTGCCAGCAGCTTGGGGAAAAGGACCCGGGGCCGTTACGAGCAGTACTTC. Protein product: CASSLGKRTRGRYEQYF. The chain recombines TRBV5-6 with TRBJ2-7, with D perhaps given as TRBD1 or TRBD2 (5 bases each). Germline V lookup: CDR1 SGHDT, CDR2 YYEEEE. The ends were cut back, 0 bases at V and 4 bases at J, with 20 bases in the middle. The length of the CDR3 is 17 residues.

This sequence joins TRBV2 and TRBJ1-2; D not certain. The V gene lost 5 bases and the J gene lost 0 bases, with 10 bases spanning the gap. The CDR3 is made up of 14 amino acids. Germline lookup yields CDR1 SNHLY and CDR2 FYNNEI. The CDR3 DNA reads TGTGCCAGCAGTACCCAACAGACTAACTATGGCTACACCTTC. Amino acids: CASSTQQTNYGYTF.

The CDR3 bases are TGTGCCAGCACCAGGTTGGGGGGGGGCCTCTGGGCAGATACGCAGTATTTT. Its protein is CASTRLGGGLWADTQYF. This chain connects TRBV2 to TRBJ2-3; a weak D match, TRBD2 (7 bases). Germline values: CDR1 SNHLY, CDR2 FYNNEI. With 7 bases removed from V and 4 bases from J, the gap between germline ends came to 24 bases. The CDR3 runs to 17 residues.

By sample share, this clone is medium-sized. This chain uses TRBV7-2 with TRBJ1-4, with 12 bases fitting TRBD1. The CDR3 is 16 amino acids. J lost 8 bases, V lost 3 bases, and 7 bases had no gene match. Looked up from germline, CDR1 is SGHTA and CDR2 is FQGNSA. CDR3 in amino acids: CASSLGGQGAVEKLFF. The CDR3 nucleotides read TGTGCCAGCAGCTTGGGGGGACAGGGGGCGGTAGAAAAACTGTTTTTT.